These 7 T cell receptor beta chains came from one sample sequenced in a study of shared clonotypes between healthy human individuals. CD45RO-negative CD8 cells positively selected for CCR7 made up the naive population, which excluded terminally differentiated effector memory CD45RA+ cells. Libraries were prepared by immunoSEQ multiplex PCR; TCRdb keeps only in-frame clonotypes and omits some of them. Here the sample spans 1.5 million to 2.5 million clones, over 85% being singletons. The sequenced sample consisted of naive CD8+ T cells sorted from blood. The receptors were gathered from a man aged 18 to 30 in good health.

V usage is TRBV18 and J usage is TRBJ2-3; 9 positions agree with TRBD1. Germline lookup yields CDR1 KGHSH and CDR2 LQKENI. There are 14 residues in the CDR3. Losses at the gene ends were 5 bases for V and 5 bases for J; bases not matched to a gene: 5. The CDR3, as DNA: TGTGCCAGCTCAGCGGGACAGGGCCTAGATACGCAGTATTTT. Amino acids: CASSAGQGLDTQYF.

The chain combines TRBV6-6 with TRBJ2-7; D might be TRBD1 (6 bases). CDR3 length equals 16 residues. Trimming cost V 0 bases and J 3 bases, with 15 bases left between them. CDR1 is MNHNY and CDR2 is SVGAGI in the germline V gene (reference sequence). As DNA, the CDR3 is TGTGCCAGCAGTTACTCGACCCCCACAGGGAGCTACGAGCAGTACTTC. As protein: CASSYSTPTGSYEQYF.

V is TRBV29-1 and J is TRBJ2-2; possibly TRBD1 for D (5 bases). Germline CDR1 SQVTM, CDR2 ANQGSEA. This CDR3 has 14 amino acids. V lost 3 bases and J lost 2, with 10 bases in between. The DNA for the CDR3 is TGCAGCGTTGAGAAGGGGTCAAACACCGGGGAGCTGTTTTTT. The encoded protein is CSVEKGSNTGELFF.

This clone was observed a single time. The chain joins TRBV4-1 to TRBJ2-7; a weak D match, TRBD2 (5 bases). CDR1 and CDR2 (germline): MGHRA, YSYEKL. Trimming shortened V by 8 bases and J by 1 base, and 6 bases separated the two germline ends. The CDR3 extends over 11 amino acids. CDR3 loop: CASRGSYEQYF. In DNA, the CDR3 is TGCGCCAGCCGCGGGTCCTACGAGCAGTACTTC.

The V call is TRBV9, the J call TRBJ2-3; D tentatively fits TRBD1 or TRBD2 (5 bases each). The length of the CDR3 is 16 residues. Germline V gene sequence: CDR1 SGDLS, CDR2 YYNGEE. Trimming shortened V by 4 bases and J by 3 bases, and 18 bases separated the two germline ends. Written as DNA, the CDR3 is TGTGCCAGCAGCCCCGGCGTCCGTGAGGGGACAGATACGCAGTATTTT. As protein: CASSPGVREGTDTQYF.

V and J are TRBV6-1 and TRBJ2-1; 8 positions match TRBD2. V was pared by 8 bases and J by 3 bases, with 3 bases of the junction left unmatched. Germline CDR1 is MNHNS and CDR2 is SASEGT. The length of the CDR3 is 13 residues. The CDR3 coding sequence is TGTGCCAGCCTTAGCGGGAACTACAATGAGCAGTTCTTC. Translation: CASLSGNYNEQFF.

CDR3 bases: TGTGCCATCAGTGAGAGCAGGGACCCTGAAAGCTACGAGCAGTACTTC. Translated: CAISESRDPESYEQYF. The chain recombines TRBV10-3 with TRBJ2-7; D may match TRBD1 or TRBD2 (5 bases each). V lost 2 bases and J 3 bases, leaving 17 bases between the germline ends. Per germline, CDR1 ENHRY and CDR2 SYGVKD. This CDR3 spans 16 amino acids.